These 31 T cell receptor beta chains originate from one sample sequenced in a study of cytomegalovirus exposure and HLA in healthy donors. The PCR contained 60 Vbeta and 13 Jbeta primers. Produced via immunoSEQ multiplex PCR; TCRdb's table is partial and in-frame only. The profile shows about 180,000 clones, 82% of them singletons. Material: PBMCs. Source of these receptors: a man aged 40-55 years in good health and CMV-seronegative.

This clone appeared a single time. V is TRBV5-6 and J is TRBJ1-1; D gene ambiguous. CDR3 length: 14 amino acids. The V gene lost 4 bases and the J gene lost 1 base, with 11 bases spanning the gap. The germline gives CDR1 SGHDT, CDR2 YYEEEE. CDR3 in amino acids: CASSPSGENTEAFF. CDR3 in DNA: TGTGCCAGCAGCCCAAGCGGCGAGAACACTGAAGCTTTCTTT.

J is TRBJ2-7 and V is TRBV6-5, with 7 bases that match TRBD1. With 0 bases clipped from V and 5 bases from J, the junction kept 4 bases outside the gene matches. CDR1 MNHEY and CDR2 SVGAGI come from the germline V gene. The CDR3 runs to 14 residues. The CDR3 DNA reads as TGTGCCAGCAGTTACTCAGGGGGCCAGGACGAGCAGTACTTC. Translated, it gives CASSYSGGQDEQYF.

This chain joins TRBV30 and TRBJ1-5; 7 nucleotides align to TRBD1. The trim removed 0 bases at V and 2 bases at J, leaving 4 bases unmatched. Germline V gene data show CDR1 as GTSNPN and CDR2 as SVGIG (reference sequence). The CDR3 loop spans 15 amino acids. The DNA for the CDR3 is TGTGCCTGGAGTGTACGAGGGGGCGGCAATCAGCCCCAGCATTTT. Encoded protein: CAWSVRGGGNQPQHF.

This chain uses TRBV7-2 with TRBJ2-7; perhaps TRBD2 as D (5 bases). Between the trimmed V and J ends, which lost 3 bases and 0 bases, there was a span of 6 bases. The CDR3 contains 13 residues. Germline CDR1 and CDR2: SGHTA and FQGNSA. CDR3: CASSFGSSYEQYF. The CDR3, as DNA: TGTGCCAGCAGCTTTGGGAGCTCCTACGAGCAGTACTTC.

This sequence joins TRBV6-6 and TRBJ2-2; TRBD1 matches 8 bases. Germline V gene sequence: CDR1 MNHNY, CDR2 SVGAGI (reference sequence). The CDR3 has 15 residues. V was pared by 7 bases and J by 1 base, with 5 bases of the junction left unmatched. CDR3 amino acids: CASTPDRVNTGELFF. CDR3 sequence (DNA): TGTGCCAGCACCCCGGACAGGGTGAACACCGGGGAGCTGTTTTTT.

The chain couples TRBV5-1 to TRBJ1-2; no clear D. The germline V gene encodes CDR1 SGHRS and CDR2 YFSETQ. CDR3 size: 13 residues. The V and J ends lost 2 bases and 8 bases respectively, with 13 bases between them. This CDR3 is CASSFKEGGGYTF. In DNA form, the CDR3 reads TGCGCCAGCAGCTTTAAGGAGGGCGGCGGCTACACCTTC.

This chain joins TRBV11-1 and TRBJ2-5; 7 positions agree with TRBD1. V trimming: 5 bases; J trimming: 5 bases; junction bases outside the gene matches: 5. Per germline, CDR1 SGHAT and CDR2 FQDESV (reference sequence). This CDR3 has 13 residues. CDR3 sequence (DNA): TGTGCCAGCAGCCTGGACAGGATTGAGACCCAGTACTTC. This translates into CASSLDRIETQYF.

This clone has only one observation. This chain connects TRBV11-2 to TRBJ2-3, with D maybe TRBD2 (6 bases). The germline V gene encodes CDR1 SGHAT and CDR2 FQNNGV. Trimming removed 3 bases from V and 0 bases from J, with 13 bases in between. This CDR3 comprises 16 residues. The CDR3 here is CASSFSAGGSTDTQYF. CDR3 DNA sequence: TGTGCCAGCAGCTTCTCGGCTGGGGGGAGCACAGATACGCAGTATTTT.

The chain carries TRBV5-1 and TRBJ2-1; a weak D match, TRBD2 (6 bases). In germline, CDR1 is SGHRS, CDR2 YFSETQ. The length of the CDR3 is 15 residues. With 2 bases removed from V and 6 bases from J, the gap between germline ends came to 15 bases. The DNA of the CDR3 is TGCGCCAGCAGCTTTGCGCCGGGAGTAAGCAATGAGCAGTTCTTC. Protein: CASSFAPGVSNEQFF.

The chain uses TRBV19 and TRBJ1-2; tentatively, D is TRBD1 (5 bases). The CDR3 extends over 14 amino acids. V lost 7 bases, J lost 5 bases, and 17 bases lay in between. Germline CDR1 LNHDA, CDR2 SQIVND (reference sequence). The chain's CDR3 is CASTFGGGRYGYTF. In DNA form, the CDR3 reads TGTGCCAGTACCTTCGGGGGAGGAAGGTATGGCTACACCTTC.

The V and J genes are TRBV6-5 and TRBJ1-1; D not certain. In germline, CDR1 is MNHEY, CDR2 SVGAGI. This CDR3 contains 12 residues. Trimming removed 0 bases at V and 11 bases at J, with 10 bases between. Here the CDR3 reads CASSYSTGVAFF. The CDR3 nucleotides read TGTGCCAGCAGTTACTCGACCGGGGTGGCTTTCTTT.

Concerning this clone: The sample contains more than one DNA sequence encoding this CDR3. J is TRBJ2-7 and V is TRBV6-1; the match to TRBD1 covers 10 bases. V shed 4 bases and J 2 bases; nucleotides not matched to a gene: 8. The germline CDR1 and CDR2 sequences are MNHNS and SASEGT. The CDR3 loop spans 16 amino acids. The CDR3 loop reads CASSATGQGGTYEQYF. For the CDR3, the DNA is TGTGCCAGCAGTGCTACAGGACAGGGGGGGACCTACGAGCAGTACTTC.

About this clone itself: At one end, the junction sequence differs from germline, possibly due to a read error. The gene calls are TRBV7-7 and TRBJ2-1; D is unresolved. The CDR3 consists of 15 residues. CDR1 is SSHAT, CDR2 FNYEAQ, per germline (reference sequence). Written as DNA, the CDR3 is TGTGCTAGCAGCTTAGGAGTGAGCTCCTACAATGAGCAGTTCTTC. Translated, it gives CASSLGVSSYNEQFF.

The rearrangement joins TRBV9 to TRBJ1-1, with D hard to call. V gave up 2 bases and J gave up 2 bases, with 10 bases separating them. This CDR3 spans 14 amino acids. CDR1 and CDR2 (germline): SGDLS, YYNGEE. The CDR3 region is CASSVETANTEAFF. The DNA for the CDR3 is TGTGCCAGCAGCGTCGAGACTGCAAACACTGAAGCTTTCTTT. The variable domain in full, completed from reference TRBV9 and TRBJ1-1, reads DSGVTQTPKHLITATGQRVTLRCSPRSGDLSVYWYQQSLDQGLQFLIQYYNGEERAKGNILERFSAQQFPDLHSELNLSSLELGDSALYFCASSVETANTEAFFGQGTRLTVV.

The DNA for the CDR3 is TGTGCCAGCAGTTACTCGAGTCCTTCTTACAAAAACATTCAGTACTTC. As protein: CASSYSSPSYKNIQYF. The rearrangement uses TRBV6-5 and TRBJ2-4; D is ambiguous. The CDR3 length is 16 residues. Germline CDR1 MNHEY, CDR2 SVGAGI. The V gene lost 0 bases and the J gene lost 3 bases, with 12 bases spanning the gap.

This clone was counted between two and nine times. The genes are TRBV6-5 and TRBJ2-7; 8 nucleotides match TRBD1. J was trimmed by 4 bases and V by 0 bases; bases with no gene match: 8. The CDR3 extends over 16 amino acids. CDR1 MNHEY and CDR2 SVGAGI come from the germline V gene. The CDR3 loop is CASSYSRTGQGYEQYF. CDR3 nucleotides: TGTGCCAGCAGTTACTCAAGAACTGGACAGGGTTACGAGCAGTACTTC.

The chain is built from TRBV27 and TRBJ2-3, with TRBD1 identical over 7 bases. The CDR3 length is 17 residues. V lost 8 bases and J lost 2; bases outside the gene matches: 16. From germline, CDR1 is MNHEY and CDR2 SMNVEV (reference sequence). The CDR3 region is CASFFPGQFSYTDTQYF. The CDR3 nucleotides read TGTGCCAGCTTTTTCCCGGGACAGTTTTCTTACACAGATACGCAGTATTTT.

V and J are TRBV30 and TRBJ1-5, with D perhaps matching TRBD1 (5 bases). The germline CDR1 and CDR2 sequences are GTSNPN and SVGIG (reference sequence). With 2 bases removed from V and 4 bases from J, the gap between germline ends came to 9 bases. The CDR3 is 13 amino acids. CDR3 DNA: TGTGCCTGGAGTATACAGGAAAATCAGCCCCAGCATTTT. Its translation is CAWSIQENQPQHF. Supplemented by reference TRBV30 and TRBJ1-5, the full variable domain reads SQTIHQWPATLVQPVGSPLSLECTVEGTSNPNLYWYRQAAGRGLQLLFYSVGIGQISSEVPQNLSASRPQDRQFILSSKKLLLSDSGFYLCAWSIQENQPQHFGDGTRLSIL.

This clone was counted between two and nine times. This sequence joins TRBV6-5 and TRBJ1-6; D gene unclear. Germline CDR1 and CDR2: MNHEY and SVGAGI. V was pared by 0 bases and J by 7 bases, with 10 bases between. The length of the CDR3 is 15 residues. The CDR3 coding sequence is TGTGCCAGCAGTTACTCGCAAACAGTGAATTCACCCCTCCACTTT. It specifies CASSYSQTVNSPLHF.

In DNA form, the CDR3 reads TGTGCCATCTTCCGGGAACCAAACTATGGCTACACCTTC. It encodes CAIFREPNYGYTF. The chain recombines TRBV10-3 with TRBJ1-2; D remains ambiguous. This CDR3 has 13 residues. Germline assignment: CDR1 ENHRY and CDR2 SYGVKD. V shed 8 bases and J shed 2 bases, with 12 bases lying between them.

The count of this clone is one. The chain employs TRBV10-3 and TRBJ2-1; 9 nucleotides line up with TRBD1. CDR1 and CDR2 from the germline V gene are ENHRY and SYGVKD. This CDR3 is built from 17 residues. Trimming removed 4 bases from V and 2 bases from J; junction bases left unmatched: 9. The CDR3 loop reads CAISGSGTGRTYNEQFF. CDR3 nucleotides: TGTGCCATCAGTGGATCCGGGACAGGGCGGACCTACAATGAGCAGTTCTTC.

The rearrangement links TRBV29-1 to TRBJ2-7; unclear D gene. Per germline, CDR1 SQVTM and CDR2 ANQGSEA. V lost 5 bases and J lost 0, with 8 bases in between. The CDR3 extends over 12 amino acids. This CDR3 is CSVLRSSYEQYF. CDR3 DNA sequence: TGCAGCGTTCTGCGGAGCTCCTACGAGCAGTACTTC.

This rearrangement joins TRBV28 to TRBJ1-2; D unresolved. V gave up 5 bases and J gave up 6 bases, with 10 bases separating them. CDR3 size: 12 residues. CDR1 and CDR2 from the germline V gene are MDHEN and SYDVKM. The CDR3 sequence: CASSPSVDGYTF. CDR3 DNA sequence: TGTGCCAGCAGTCCGTCAGTGGATGGCTACACCTTC.

Comments on this clone: A junction boundary mismatches the germline segment, possibly from a read error. The chain has TRBV7-9 and TRBJ2-7; 8 nucleotides align to TRBD2. This CDR3 contains 16 residues. Germline lookup yields CDR1 SEHNR and CDR2 FQNEAQ (reference sequence). The CDR3 DNA reads TGTTCCAGCAGCTTAGTTCTAACGGGGGGGACCTACGAGCAGTACTTC. It is translated as CSSSLVLTGGTYEQYF.

This chain joins TRBV28 and TRBJ1-4; weak D call: TRBD1 (6 bases). Germline CDR1 and CDR2: MDHEN and SYDVKM. CDR3 length: 13 amino acids. The V end was cut by 7 bases, the J end by 4 bases, with 10 bases between. CDR3 DNA: TGTGCCAGCACCAGGGACATTAATGAAAAACTGTTTTTT. As protein: CASTRDINEKLFF.

The genes are TRBV5-1 and TRBJ2-7; 7 bases match TRBD1. Germline values: CDR1 SGHRS, CDR2 YFSETQ. V lost 4 bases to trimming and J lost 2 bases; unmatched junction nucleotides: 6. The CDR3 spans 14 residues. The CDR3 nucleotides read TGCGCCAGCAGCGACCCCGGACAGGCCTACGAGCAGTACTTC. Protein: CASSDPGQAYEQYF. Combining the CDR3 with reference TRBV5-1 and TRBJ2-7 gives the whole variable domain KAGVTQTPRYLIKTRGQQVTLSCSPISGHRSVSWYQQTPGQGLQFLFEYFSETQRNKGNFPGRFSGRQFSNSRSEMNVSTLELGDSALYLCASSDPGQAYEQYFGPGTRLTVT.

The rearrangement links TRBV6-5 to TRBJ1-3; D is uncertain. This CDR3 contains 14 residues. The V gene lost 6 bases and the J gene lost 4 bases, with 13 bases spanning the gap. Germline V gene lookup returns CDR1 MNHEY and CDR2 SVGAGI. DNA of the CDR3: TGTGCCAGCAGACGCACTATATGGGGAAACACCATATATTTT. This codes for CASRRTIWGNTIYF.

This rearrangement joins TRBV7-2 to TRBJ2-7; D might be TRBD1 (5 bases). Trimming took 5 bases from V and 3 from J, leaving 11 bases between them. In germline, CDR1 is SGHTA, CDR2 FQGNSA. CDR3 length equals 13 residues. The CDR3 protein is CASSRRQFYEQYF. The CDR3 DNA follows: TGTGCCAGCAGCAGAAGACAGTTCTACGAGCAGTACTTC.

In DNA, the CDR3 is TGTGCCAGCAGCCATGAACAGGGGGGGAACAATGAGCAGTTCTTC. The encoded protein is CASSHEQGGNNEQFF. The chain carries TRBV6-4 and TRBJ2-1, with D possibly TRBD1 on 8 matching bases. Trimming stripped 6 bases from V and 5 bases from J, with 17 bases between. The CDR3 spans 15 residues. The germline V gene encodes CDR1 MRHNA and CDR2 SNTAGT.

The chain couples TRBV19 to TRBJ2-5, with 12 nucleotides matching TRBD2. The ends lost 4 bases at V and 0 bases at J; junction bases unmatched: 3. Germline V gives CDR1 LNHDA, CDR2 SQIVND (reference sequence). The CDR3 consists of 16 residues. The CDR3 DNA follows: TGTGCCAGTAGTAAGGGACTAGCGGGCTACCAAGAGACCCAGTACTTC. Amino acids: CASSKGLAGYQETQYF.

The V call is TRBV19, the J call TRBJ1-1; D gene ambiguous. Germline V lookup: CDR1 LNHDA, CDR2 SQIVND (reference sequence). The CDR3 is made up of 14 amino acids. The germline V and J ends were trimmed by 5 bases and 2 bases, with 12 bases remaining between them. CDR3 bases: TGTGCCAGTAGTCTGCTGAGGCCAAACACTGAAGCTTTCTTT. Protein product: CASSLLRPNTEAFF.